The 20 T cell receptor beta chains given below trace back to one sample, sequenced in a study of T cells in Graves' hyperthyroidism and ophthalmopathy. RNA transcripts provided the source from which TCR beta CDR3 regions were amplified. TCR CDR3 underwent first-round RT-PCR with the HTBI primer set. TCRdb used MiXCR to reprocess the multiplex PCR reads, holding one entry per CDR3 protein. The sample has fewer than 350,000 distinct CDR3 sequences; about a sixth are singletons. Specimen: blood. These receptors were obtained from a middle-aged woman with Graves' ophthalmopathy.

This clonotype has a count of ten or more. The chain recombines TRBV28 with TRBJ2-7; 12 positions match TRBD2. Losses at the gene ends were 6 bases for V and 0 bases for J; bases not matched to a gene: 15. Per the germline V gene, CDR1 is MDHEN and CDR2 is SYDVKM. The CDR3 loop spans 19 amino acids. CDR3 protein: CASSPFQASGRGSSYEQYF. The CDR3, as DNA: TGTGCCAGCAGCCCTTTCCAAGCTAGCGGGAGGGGGAGCTCCTACGAGCAGTACTTC. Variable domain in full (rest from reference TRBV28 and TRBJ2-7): DVKVTQSSRYLVKRTGEKVFLECVQDMDHENMFWYRQDPGLGLRLIYFSYDVKMKEKGDIPEGYSVSREKKERFSLILESASTNQTSMYLCASSPFQASGRGSSYEQYFGPGTRLTVT.

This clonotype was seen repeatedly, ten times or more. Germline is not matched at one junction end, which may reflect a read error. CDR3 residues: CASSFQGRTGPEF. Written as DNA, the CDR3 is TGTGCCAGCAGCTTTCAGGGCCGGACAGGGCCAGAATTC. The chain couples TRBV5-4 to TRBJ2-7; 8 nucleotides line up with TRBD1. The CDR3 is made up of 13 amino acids. The germline V gene has CDR1 SGHNT and CDR2 YYREEE (reference sequence).

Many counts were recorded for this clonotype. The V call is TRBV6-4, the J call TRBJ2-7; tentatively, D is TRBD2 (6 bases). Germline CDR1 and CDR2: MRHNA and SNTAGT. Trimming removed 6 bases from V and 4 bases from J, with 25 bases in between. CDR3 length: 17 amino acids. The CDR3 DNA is TGTGCCAGCAGGAGGTCGGACGGGGGTGCTGTGGTTTACGAGCAGTACTTC. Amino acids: CASRRSDGGAVVYEQYF.

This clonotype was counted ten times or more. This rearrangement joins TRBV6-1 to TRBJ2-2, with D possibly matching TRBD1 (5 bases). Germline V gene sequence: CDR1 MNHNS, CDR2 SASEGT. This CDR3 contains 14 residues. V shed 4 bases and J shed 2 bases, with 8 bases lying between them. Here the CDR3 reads CASSADTNTGELFF. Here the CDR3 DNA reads TGTGCCAGCAGTGCGGACACTAACACCGGGGAGCTGTTTTTT.

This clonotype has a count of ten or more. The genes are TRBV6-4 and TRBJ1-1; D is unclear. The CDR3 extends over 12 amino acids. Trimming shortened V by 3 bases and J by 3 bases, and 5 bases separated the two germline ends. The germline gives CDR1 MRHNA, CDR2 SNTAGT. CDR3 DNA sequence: TGTGCCAGCAGTGATGGGTACACTGAAGCTTTCTTT. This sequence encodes CASSDGYTEAFF.

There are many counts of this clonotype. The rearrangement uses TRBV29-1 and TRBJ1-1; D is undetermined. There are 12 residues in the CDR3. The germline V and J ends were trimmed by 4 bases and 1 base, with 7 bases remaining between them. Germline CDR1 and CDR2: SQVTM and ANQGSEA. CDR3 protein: CSVARQNTEAFF. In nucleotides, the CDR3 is TGCAGCGTTGCCCGACAGAACACTGAAGCTTTCTTT.

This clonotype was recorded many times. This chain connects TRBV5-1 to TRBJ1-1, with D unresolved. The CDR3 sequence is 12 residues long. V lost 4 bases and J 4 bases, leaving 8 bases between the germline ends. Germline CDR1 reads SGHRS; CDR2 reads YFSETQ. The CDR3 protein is CASSTSGTEAFF. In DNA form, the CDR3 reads TGCGCCAGCAGCACCTCAGGCACTGAAGCTTTCTTT.

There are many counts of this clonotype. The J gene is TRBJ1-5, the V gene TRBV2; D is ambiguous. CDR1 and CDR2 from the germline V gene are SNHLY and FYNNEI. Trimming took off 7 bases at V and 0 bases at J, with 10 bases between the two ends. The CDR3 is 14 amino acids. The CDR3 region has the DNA TGTGCCAGCAACGAAGTCTATAGCAATCAGCCCCAGCATTTT. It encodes CASNEVYSNQPQHF.

This CDR3 is CASGELAGVAKNIQYF. The CDR3 bases are TGTGCCAGCGGGGAGCTAGCGGGAGTAGCCAAAAACATTCAGTACTTC. The J gene is TRBJ2-4, the V gene TRBV6-1; 10 bases are shared with TRBD2. Germline-derived CDR1 and CDR2 are MNHNS and SASEGT. J was trimmed by 0 bases and V by 8 bases; bases with no gene match: 7. This CDR3 spans 16 amino acids.

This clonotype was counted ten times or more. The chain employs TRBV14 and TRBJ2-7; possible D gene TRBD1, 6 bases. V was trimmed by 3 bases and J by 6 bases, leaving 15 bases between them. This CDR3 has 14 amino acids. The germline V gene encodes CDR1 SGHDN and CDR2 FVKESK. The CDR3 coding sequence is TGTGCCAGCAGCCACACAGGGCCAACAGGCGAGCAGTACTTC. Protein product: CASSHTGPTGEQYF.

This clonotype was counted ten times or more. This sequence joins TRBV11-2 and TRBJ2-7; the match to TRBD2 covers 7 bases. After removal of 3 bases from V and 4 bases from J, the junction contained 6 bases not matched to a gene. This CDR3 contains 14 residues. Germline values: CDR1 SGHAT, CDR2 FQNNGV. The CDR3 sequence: CASSLARGGYEQYF. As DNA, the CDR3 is TGTGCCAGCAGCTTGGCAAGGGGAGGGTACGAGCAGTACTTC.

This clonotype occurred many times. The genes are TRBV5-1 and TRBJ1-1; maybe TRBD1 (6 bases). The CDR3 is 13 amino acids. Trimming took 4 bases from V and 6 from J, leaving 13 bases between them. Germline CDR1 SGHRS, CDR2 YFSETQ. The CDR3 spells CASSRGPGAEAFF. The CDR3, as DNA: TGCGCCAGCAGCCGGGGGCCGGGGGCTGAAGCTTTCTTT. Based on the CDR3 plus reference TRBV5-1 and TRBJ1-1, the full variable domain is KAGVTQTPRYLIKTRGQQVTLSCSPISGHRSVSWYQQTPGQGLQFLFEYFSETQRNKGNFPGRFSGRQFSNSRSEMNVSTLELGDSALYLCASSRGPGAEAFFGQGTRLTVV.

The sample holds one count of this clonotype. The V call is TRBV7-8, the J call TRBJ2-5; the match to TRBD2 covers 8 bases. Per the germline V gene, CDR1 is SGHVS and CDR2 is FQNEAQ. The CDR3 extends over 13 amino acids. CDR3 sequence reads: CASGLAGQETQYF. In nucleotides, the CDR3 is TGTGCTAGCGGCTTAGCGGGACAAGAGACCCAGTACTTC.

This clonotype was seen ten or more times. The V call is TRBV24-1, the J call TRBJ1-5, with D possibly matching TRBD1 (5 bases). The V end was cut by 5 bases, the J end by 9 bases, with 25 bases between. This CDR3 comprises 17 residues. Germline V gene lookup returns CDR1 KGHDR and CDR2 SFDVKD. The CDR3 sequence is CATSASGPSDIGGPQHF. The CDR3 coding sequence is TGTGCCACCAGTGCTTCAGGGCCTTCCGATATCGGGGGGCCCCAGCATTTT.

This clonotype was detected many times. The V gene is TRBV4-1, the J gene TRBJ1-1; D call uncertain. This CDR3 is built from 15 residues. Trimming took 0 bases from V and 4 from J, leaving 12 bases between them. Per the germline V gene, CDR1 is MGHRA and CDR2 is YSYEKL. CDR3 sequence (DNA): TGCGCCAGCAGCCAAGATCGCCGCGGCATCACTGAAGCTTTCTTT. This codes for CASSQDRRGITEAFF.

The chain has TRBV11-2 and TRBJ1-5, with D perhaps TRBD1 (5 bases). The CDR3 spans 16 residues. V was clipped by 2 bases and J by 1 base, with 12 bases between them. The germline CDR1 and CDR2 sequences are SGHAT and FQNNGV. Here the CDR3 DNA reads TGTGCCAGCAGCTTACAGGGCTGGGGAAGCAATCAGCCCCAGCATTTT. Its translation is CASSLQGWGSNQPQHF.

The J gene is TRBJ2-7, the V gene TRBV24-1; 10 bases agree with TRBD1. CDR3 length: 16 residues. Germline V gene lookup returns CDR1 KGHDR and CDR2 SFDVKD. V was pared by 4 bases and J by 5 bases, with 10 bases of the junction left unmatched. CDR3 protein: CATSDRPGQGIHEQYF. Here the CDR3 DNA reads TGTGCCACCAGTGACCGTCCGGGACAGGGGATCCACGAGCAGTACTTC.

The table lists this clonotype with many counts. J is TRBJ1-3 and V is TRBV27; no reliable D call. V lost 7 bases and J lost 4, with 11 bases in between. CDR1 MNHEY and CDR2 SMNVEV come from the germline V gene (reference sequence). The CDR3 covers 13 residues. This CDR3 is CASKSRQGNTIYF. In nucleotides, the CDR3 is TGTGCCAGCAAAAGCCGGCAGGGAAACACCATATATTTT.

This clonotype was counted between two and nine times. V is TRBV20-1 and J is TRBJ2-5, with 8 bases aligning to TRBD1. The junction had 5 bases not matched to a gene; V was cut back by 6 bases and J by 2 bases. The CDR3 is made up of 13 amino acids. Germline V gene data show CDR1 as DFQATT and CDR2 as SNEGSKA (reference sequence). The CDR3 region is CSAYGQGQETQYF. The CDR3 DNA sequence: TGCAGTGCATACGGACAGGGACAAGAGACCCAGTACTTC.

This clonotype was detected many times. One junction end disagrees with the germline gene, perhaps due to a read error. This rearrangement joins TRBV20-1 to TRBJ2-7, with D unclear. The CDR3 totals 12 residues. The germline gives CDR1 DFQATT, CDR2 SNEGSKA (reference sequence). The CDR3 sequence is CSAREQSFEQYF. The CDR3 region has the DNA TGCAGTGCTAGAGAGCAGTCCTTCGAGCAGTACTTC.